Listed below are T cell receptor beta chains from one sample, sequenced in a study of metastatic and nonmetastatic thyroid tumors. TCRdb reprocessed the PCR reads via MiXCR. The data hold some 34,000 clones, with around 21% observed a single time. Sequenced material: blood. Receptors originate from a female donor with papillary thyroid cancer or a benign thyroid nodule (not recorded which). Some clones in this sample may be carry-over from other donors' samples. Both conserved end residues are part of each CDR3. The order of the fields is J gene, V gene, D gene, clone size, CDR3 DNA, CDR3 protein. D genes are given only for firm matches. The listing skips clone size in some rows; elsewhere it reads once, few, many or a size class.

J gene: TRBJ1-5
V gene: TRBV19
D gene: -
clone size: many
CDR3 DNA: TGTGCCAGTAGTACAGGGATGGGCAATCAGCCCCAGCATTTT
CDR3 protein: CASSTGMGNQPQHF

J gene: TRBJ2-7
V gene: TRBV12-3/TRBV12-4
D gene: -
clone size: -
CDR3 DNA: TGTGCCAGCAGTTTAAGTTTAGGCACCACCTACGAGCAGTACTTC
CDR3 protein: CASSLSLGTTYEQYF

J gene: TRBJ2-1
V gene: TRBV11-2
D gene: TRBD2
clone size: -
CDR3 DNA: TGTGCCAGCAGCCGAATAGCGGGAAGCTCCTACAATGAGCAGTTCTTC
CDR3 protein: CASSRIAGSSYNEQFF

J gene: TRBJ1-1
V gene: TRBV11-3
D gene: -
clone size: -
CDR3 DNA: TGTGCCAGTAGCTTGGGGGGGAGGAGTGAGACTGAAGCCTTCTTT
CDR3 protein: CASSLGGRSETEAFF

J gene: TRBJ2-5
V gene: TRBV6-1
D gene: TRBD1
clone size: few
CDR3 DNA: TGTGCCAGCATTTATTCCGGGACAGGGGTTCAAGAGACCCGGTACTTC
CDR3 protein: CASIYSGTGVQETRYF

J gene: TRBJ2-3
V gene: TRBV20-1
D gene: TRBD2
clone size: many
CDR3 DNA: TGCAGTGCTAGAGATCTAAGGACTAGCGGGGGCACAGATACGCAGTATTTT
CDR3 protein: CSARDLRTSGGTDTQYF

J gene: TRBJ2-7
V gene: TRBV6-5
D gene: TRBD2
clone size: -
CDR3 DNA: TGTGCCAGCAGTTACTCGGGGACTAGCGGGAGTACGGGCGAGCAGTACTTC
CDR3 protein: CASSYSGTSGSTGEQYF

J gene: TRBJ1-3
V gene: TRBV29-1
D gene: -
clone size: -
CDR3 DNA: TGCAGCGTCGTGTTGGGCTCCTCTGGAAACACCATATATTTT
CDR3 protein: CSVVLGSSGNTIYF

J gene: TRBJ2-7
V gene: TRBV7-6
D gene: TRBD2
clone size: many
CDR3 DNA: TGTGCCAGCAGCTTAGGTCTAGCGGGAGACGGCGAGCAGTACTTC
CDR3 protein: CASSLGLAGDGEQYF

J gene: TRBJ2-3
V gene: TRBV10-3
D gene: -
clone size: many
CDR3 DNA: TGTGCCATCAGTGAGGAGGCAGGTACCACAGATACGCAGTATTTT
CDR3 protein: CAISEEAGTTDTQYF

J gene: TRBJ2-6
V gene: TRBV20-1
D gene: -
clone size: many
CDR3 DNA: TGCAGTGCTAGTGCAGGGCCCGGGGCCAACGTCCTGACTTTC
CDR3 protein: CSASAGPGANVLTF

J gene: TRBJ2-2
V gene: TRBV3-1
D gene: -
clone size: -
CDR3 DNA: TGTGCCAGCAGCCGCGGCGGGACGGCCACCGGGGAGCTGTTTTTT
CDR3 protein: CASSRGGTATGELFF

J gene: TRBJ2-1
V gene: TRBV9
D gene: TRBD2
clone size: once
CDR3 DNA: TGTGCCAGCAGCGTAGTGGGACAGGGGACTAGCGGGAGTAGGGATGAGCAGTTCTTC
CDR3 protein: CASSVVGQGTSGSRDEQFF

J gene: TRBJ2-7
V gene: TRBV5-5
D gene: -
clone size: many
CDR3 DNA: TGTGCCAGCAGCACGACCGAGCAGTACTTC
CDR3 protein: CASSTTEQYF

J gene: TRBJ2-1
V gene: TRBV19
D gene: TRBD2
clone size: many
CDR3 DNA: TGTGCCAGTAGTTCACCCGGGACTAGCGGGAGGGCCTACAATGAGCAGTTCTTC
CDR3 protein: CASSSPGTSGRAYNEQFF

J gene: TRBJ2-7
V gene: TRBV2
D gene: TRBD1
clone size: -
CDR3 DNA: TGTGCCAGCAGTTCAACCGGGACAGGGACTTTTCAGGAGGGCTACGAGCAGTACTTC
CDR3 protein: CASSSTGTGTFQEGYEQYF

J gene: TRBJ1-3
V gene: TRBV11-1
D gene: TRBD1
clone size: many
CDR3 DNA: TGTGCCAGCAGGGAAAACAGGGGTAATCCTGGAAACACCATATATTTT
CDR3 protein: CASRENRGNPGNTIYF

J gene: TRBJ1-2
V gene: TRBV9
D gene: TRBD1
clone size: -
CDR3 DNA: TGTGCCAGCGCCCTACAGGGGGACCAGGTTGGCTACACCTTC
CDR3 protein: CASALQGDQVGYTF

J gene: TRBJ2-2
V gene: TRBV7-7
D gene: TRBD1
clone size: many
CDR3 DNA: TGTGCTAGCAGCCGCGGACAGGGGAGCACCGGGGAGCTGTTTTTT
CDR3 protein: CASSRGQGSTGELFF

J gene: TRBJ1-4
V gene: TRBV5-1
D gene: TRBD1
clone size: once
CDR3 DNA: TGCGCCAGCAGTCGGACAGGGGGCGAAAAACTGTTTTTT
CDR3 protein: CASSRTGGEKLFF

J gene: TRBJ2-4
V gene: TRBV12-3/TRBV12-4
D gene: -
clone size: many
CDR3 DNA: TGTGCCAGCAGTTTACAACAGGGGGGGAACATTCAGTACTTC
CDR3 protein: CASSLQQGGNIQYF

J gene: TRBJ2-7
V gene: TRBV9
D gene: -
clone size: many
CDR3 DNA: TGTGCCAGCAGCCCTCGACCGGCCTACGAGCAGTACTTC
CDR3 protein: CASSPRPAYEQYF

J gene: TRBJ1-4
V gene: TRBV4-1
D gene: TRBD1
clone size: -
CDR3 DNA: TGCGCCAGCAGCCCCCAACCTCGCTTGACAGGGTGGAAACTGTTTTTT
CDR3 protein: CASSPQPRLTGWKLFF

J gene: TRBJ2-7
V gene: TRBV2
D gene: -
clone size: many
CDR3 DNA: TGTGCCAGCAAGGAAAGACTCCCTGACGAGCAGTACTTC
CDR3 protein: CASKERLPDEQYF

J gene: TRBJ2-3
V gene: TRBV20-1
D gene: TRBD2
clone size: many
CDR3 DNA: TGCAGTGCAGCTAGCGGGAGTTGGTCAGATACGCAGTATTTT
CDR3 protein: CSAASGSWSDTQYF

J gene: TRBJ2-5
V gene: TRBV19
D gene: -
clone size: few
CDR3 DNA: TGTGCCAGTAGTACTGCGGAGACCCAGTACTTC
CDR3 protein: CASSTAETQYF

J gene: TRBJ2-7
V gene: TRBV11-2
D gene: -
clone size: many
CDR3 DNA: TGTGCCAGCAGCTTGGACGGGAGCTCCTACGAGCAGTACTTC
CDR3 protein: CASSLDGSSYEQYF

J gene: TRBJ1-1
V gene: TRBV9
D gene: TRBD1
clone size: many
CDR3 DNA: TGTGCCAGCAGCGTAGGACAGGGAGGATGGACTGAAGCTTTCTTT
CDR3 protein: CASSVGQGGWTEAFF

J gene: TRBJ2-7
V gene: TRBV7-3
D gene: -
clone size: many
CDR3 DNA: TGTGCCAGCAGCTCCCTACAAGACAACGGTTCGGGCGAGCAGTACTTC
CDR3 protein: CASSSLQDNGSGEQYF

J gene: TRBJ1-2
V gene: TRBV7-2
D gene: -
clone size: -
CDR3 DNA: TGTGCCAGCAGCTTAGCGCTAGAGATCCACTATGGCTACACCTTC
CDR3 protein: CASSLALEIHYGYTF

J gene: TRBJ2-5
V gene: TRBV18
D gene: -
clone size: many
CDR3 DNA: TGTGCCAGCTCACTGGACATAAGGGAGACCCAGTACTTC
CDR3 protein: CASSLDIRETQYF

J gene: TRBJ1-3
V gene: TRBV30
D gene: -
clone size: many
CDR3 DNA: TGTGCCTGGAACAGAGACTCTGGAAACACCATATATTTT
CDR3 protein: CAWNRDSGNTIYF

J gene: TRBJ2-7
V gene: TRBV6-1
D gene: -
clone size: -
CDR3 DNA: TGTGCCAGCAGGGACCGGTATGGGACCCGTCAGTACTTC
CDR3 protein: CASRDRYGTRQYF

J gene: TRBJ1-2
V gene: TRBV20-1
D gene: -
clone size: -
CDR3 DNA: TGCAGTGCGCAGGGGTCGGGAGCCGGGGATTCATGGTCTGGCTACACCTTC
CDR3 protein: CSAQGSGAGDSWSGYTF

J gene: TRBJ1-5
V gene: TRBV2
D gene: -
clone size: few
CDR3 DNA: TGTGCCAGCAGTAGAAAAGGGAGGGGAGGTCAGCCACAGCATTTT
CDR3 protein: CASSRKGRGGQPQHF

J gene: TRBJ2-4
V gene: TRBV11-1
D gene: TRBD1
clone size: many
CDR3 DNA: TGTGCCAGCAGCTTAGTACAGGGGTTGGGGGTAGCCAAAAACATTCAGTACTTC
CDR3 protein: CASSLVQGLGVAKNIQYF

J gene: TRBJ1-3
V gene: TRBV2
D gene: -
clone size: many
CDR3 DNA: TGTGCCAGCAGCGGGACATCTCTTTACTCTGGAAACACCATATATTTT
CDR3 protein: CASSGTSLYSGNTIYF

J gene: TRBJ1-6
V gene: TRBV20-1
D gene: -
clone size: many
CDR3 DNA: TGCAGTGCTAGAGATAGATTGATCAGGGTTTCACCCCTCCACTTT
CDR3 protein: CSARDRLIRVSPLHF

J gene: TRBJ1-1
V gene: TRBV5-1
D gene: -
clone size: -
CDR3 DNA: TGCGCCAGTAGCGGGGCGGGGGCCGGCACTGAAGCTTTCTTT
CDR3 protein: CASSGAGAGTEAFF

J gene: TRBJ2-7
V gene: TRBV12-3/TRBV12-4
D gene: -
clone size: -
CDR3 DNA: TGTGCCAGCAGTCCTCACCGGACGGCCTACGAGCAGTACTTC
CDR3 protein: CASSPHRTAYEQYF

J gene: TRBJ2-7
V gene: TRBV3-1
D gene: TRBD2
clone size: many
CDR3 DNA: TGTGCCAGCAGACAAACTAGCGGGGGGGCCTCCGAGCAGTACTTC
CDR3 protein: CASRQTSGGASEQYF

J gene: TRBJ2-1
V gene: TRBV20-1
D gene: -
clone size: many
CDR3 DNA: TGCAGTGCCTTACCCCACCCGAGACACAACTTCAATGAGCAGTTCTTC
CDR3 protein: CSALPHPRHNFNEQFF

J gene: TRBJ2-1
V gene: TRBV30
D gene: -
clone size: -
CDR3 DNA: TGTGCCTGGAGTGCCGGGACTGCTCTCAATGAGCAGTTCTTC
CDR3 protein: CAWSAGTALNEQFF

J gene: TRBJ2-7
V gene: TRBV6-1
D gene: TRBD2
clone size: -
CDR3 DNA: TGTGCCAGCAGTAGGGCGGGAGGCCCCTACGAGCAGTACTTC
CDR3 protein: CASSRAGGPYEQYF

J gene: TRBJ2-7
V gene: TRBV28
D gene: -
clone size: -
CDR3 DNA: TGTGCCAGCAGCCCATCCTACGATCAGTACTTT
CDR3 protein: CASSPSYDQYF

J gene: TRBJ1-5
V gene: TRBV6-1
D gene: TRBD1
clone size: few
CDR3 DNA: TGTGCCAGCAGTGAAGGACAGGGGCAACAGCCCCAGCATTTT
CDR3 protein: CASSEGQGQQPQHF

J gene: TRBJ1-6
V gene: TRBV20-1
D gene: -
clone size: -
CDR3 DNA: TGCAGTGCTAGAACTACAGGTGATAATTCACCCCTCCACTTT
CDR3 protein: CSARTTGDNSPLHF

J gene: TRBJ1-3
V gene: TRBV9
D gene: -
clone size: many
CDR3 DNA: TGTGCCAGCAATAAGACAGGTTCAGGAAACACCATATATTTT
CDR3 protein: CASNKTGSGNTIYF

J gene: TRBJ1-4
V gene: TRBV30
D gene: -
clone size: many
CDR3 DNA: TGTGCCGGGGGGGACAAGGGGTTGGAGGAAAAACTGTTTTTT
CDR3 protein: CAGGDKGLEEKLFF

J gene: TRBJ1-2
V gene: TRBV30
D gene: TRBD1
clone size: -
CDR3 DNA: TGTGCCTGGAGTGAGGACAGGGGGTCGGTCTATGGCTACACCTTC
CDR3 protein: CAWSEDRGSVYGYTF

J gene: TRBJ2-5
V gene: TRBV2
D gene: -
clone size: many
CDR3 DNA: TGTGCCAGCATCGTACAGGGTAGGGGACAAGAGACCCAGTACTTC
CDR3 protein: CASIVQGRGQETQYF

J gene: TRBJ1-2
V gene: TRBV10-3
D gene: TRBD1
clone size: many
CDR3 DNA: TGTGCCATCAGTGGATACAGGGGAAGTGGAGATGGCTACACCTTC
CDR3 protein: CAISGYRGSGDGYTF

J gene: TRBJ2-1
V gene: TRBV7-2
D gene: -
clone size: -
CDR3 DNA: TGTGCCAGCACATTAGCCGGAGGCCCTGGCGATGAGCAGTTCTTC
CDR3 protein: CASTLAGGPGDEQFF